These 8 T cell receptor beta chains came from one sample sequenced in a study of monozygotic twins with inflammatory bowel disease. TCRdb re-called the 5' RACE reads; one entry per CDR3 protein, DNA not given. The sample totals around 450,000 distinct CDR3 sequences; its top ten clones hold about 2.2%. The sample was blood. These receptors all come from a human donor with ulcerative colitis or Crohn's disease, or a healthy co-twin of an affected twin (not recorded which).

The rearrangement uses TRBV19 and TRBJ2-2. Germline V gene data show CDR1 as LNHDA and CDR2 as SQIVND (reference sequence). This CDR3 has 14 residues. Here the CDR3 reads CASSIEAFYGELFF.

The genes are TRBV5-1 and TRBJ1-1; absent DNA, TCRdb's TRBD1 call cannot be checked. Germline values: CDR1 SGHRS, CDR2 YFSETQ. This CDR3 is built from 13 residues. CDR3 in amino acids: CASSLIPGQEAFF. Full variable domain (missing parts from reference TRBV5-1 and TRBJ1-1): KAGVTQTPRYLIKTRGQQVTLSCSPISGHRSVSWYQQTPGQGLQFLFEYFSETQRNKGNFPGRFSGRQFSNSRSEMNVSTLELGDSALYLCASSLIPGQEAFFGQGTRLTVV.

The chain recombines TRBV6-4 with TRBJ2-2; lacking DNA, the TRBD1 call made by TCRdb goes unchecked. CDR3 size: 14 residues. Germline lookup yields CDR1 MRHNA and CDR2 SNTAGT. CDR3 sequence: CASRKTGGTGELFF.

The chain has TRBV2 and TRBJ2-1; TCRdb's D call, TRBD2, is unchecked because there is no DNA. CDR1 is SNHLY, CDR2 FYNNEI, per germline. The CDR3 totals 16 residues. The CDR3 spells CASKSGGIGSYNEQFF.

The rearrangement uses TRBV5-1 and TRBJ2-3; the TRBD2 assignment by TCRdb is unverifiable without DNA. This CDR3 is 15 amino acids long. Germline values: CDR1 SGHRS, CDR2 YFSETQ. CDR3 residues: CASTLDGGRADTQYF.

The chain links TRBV5-1 to TRBJ2-1; TCRdb designates TRBD2, a call that cannot be tested without DNA. The CDR3 covers 16 residues. Germline V gives CDR1 SGHRS, CDR2 YFSETQ. CDR3 sequence reads: CASSQDGALSYNEQFF.

The chain recombines TRBV12-3 or TRBV12-4 with TRBJ2-5; TCRdb returns TRBD2, unconfirmable since there is no DNA. The length of the CDR3 is 19 residues. CDR3 protein: CASSLGELAGREFQETQYF.

The chain combines TRBV7-2 with TRBJ2-2. Per the germline V gene, CDR1 is SGHTA and CDR2 is FQGNSA. CDR3 length equals 14 residues. This chain's CDR3 is CASSLGWNTGELFF.